Presented here are 31 T cell receptor beta chains from one specimen sequenced in a study of blood T cell repertoires in COVID-19. Here immunoSEQ multiplex PCR was the method, and the copy in TCRdb shows in-frame clones only, minus some. The repertoire holds over 200,000 clones, with roughly 88% as singletons. Sample: peripheral blood. These receptors all come from a man aged 35 to 55 with acute or convalescent COVID-19.

The V and J genes are TRBV4-3 and TRBJ1-3, with unresolved D. The germline V and J ends were trimmed by 0 bases and 3 bases, with 9 bases remaining between them. This CDR3 comprises 15 residues. CDR1 is LGHNA, CDR2 YSLEER, per germline. CDR3 sequence: CASSQDNYLGNTIYF. The CDR3 bases are TGCGCCAGCAGCCAAGATAACTACCTTGGAAACACCATATATTTT.

The chain recombines TRBV6-5 with TRBJ2-7; D is perhaps TRBD2 (5 bases). CDR1 MNHEY and CDR2 SVGAGI come from the germline V gene. V was clipped by 2 bases and J by 3 bases, with 8 bases between them. The CDR3 loop spans 13 amino acids. In nucleotides, the CDR3 is TGTGCCAGCAGTTACGAGCGGAGCTACGAGCAGTACTTC. Protein: CASSYERSYEQYF.

The CDR3 nucleotides are TGTGCCAGCAGCCCCGGGTTATACAATGAGCAGTTCTTC. The encoded protein is CASSPGLYNEQFF. This chain uses TRBV6-6 with TRBJ2-1; unclear D gene. The CDR3 loop spans 13 amino acids. CDR1 MNHNY and CDR2 SVGAGI come from the germline V gene (reference sequence). Trimming cost V 6 bases and J 4 bases, with 10 bases left between them.

The chain links TRBV10-3 to TRBJ2-7, with a tentative D call TRBD2 (5 bases). Trimming removed 1 base from V and 6 bases from J, with 13 bases in between. Germline loops: CDR1 ENHRY, CDR2 SYGVKD. The CDR3 loop spans 14 amino acids. CDR3 sequence (DNA): TGTGCCATCAGTGAGTTGGGAGCTAAGAGCGAGCAGTACTTC. It translates to CAISELGAKSEQYF.

This rearrangement joins TRBV5-6 to TRBJ1-1, with D unclear. Germline assignment: CDR1 SGHDT and CDR2 YYEEEE. Deletions cut 0 bases from V and 3 bases from J, with 6 bases between. The CDR3 runs to 13 residues. The CDR3 DNA follows: TGTGCCAGCAGCTTGGGAGAATACACTGAAGCTTTCTTT. It encodes CASSLGEYTEAFF.

The chain uses TRBV4-2 and TRBJ2-1, with TRBD2 matching over 13 bases. Per germline, CDR1 LGHNA and CDR2 YNFKEQ. The CDR3 consists of 16 residues. V shed 5 bases, J shed 8 bases, and the junction held 9 bases outside the gene matches. The CDR3 loop is CASSYRTSGSGDEQFF. CDR3 DNA sequence: TGTGCCAGCAGCTACCGGACTAGCGGGAGCGGGGATGAGCAGTTCTTC.

V and J are TRBV3-1 (or the pseudogene TRBV3-2) and TRBJ1-3; no definite D call. Germline V gene data show CDR1 as LGHDT and CDR2 as YNNKEL (reference sequence). CDR3 size: 14 residues. The V end lost 5 bases, the J end lost 0 bases, and 8 bases lay between the germline ends. The CDR3 region has the DNA TGTGCCAGCAGCTCCTCCGGCTCTGGAAACACCATATATTTT. This sequence encodes CASSSSGSGNTIYF.

V gene TRBV27 combines with J gene TRBJ2-7, with 11 nucleotides matching TRBD1. Germline V gives CDR1 MNHEY, CDR2 SMNVEV (reference sequence). After removal of 4 bases from V and 4 bases from J, the junction contained 3 bases not matched to a gene. The CDR3 covers 14 residues. The CDR3 spells CASSSRDRGYEQYF. In DNA, the CDR3 is TGTGCCAGCAGTTCCCGGGACAGGGGGTACGAGCAGTACTTC.

CDR3 nucleotide sequence: TGTGCCAGCAGCCCGGACAGGGGGCGGGGGAGCAATCAGCCCCAGCATTTT. It translates to CASSPDRGRGSNQPQHF. The chain carries TRBV5-8 and TRBJ1-5; 11 bases match TRBD1. The CDR3 consists of 17 residues. The germline V gene has CDR1 SGHTS and CDR2 YDEGEE. V trimming: 4 bases; J trimming: 1 base; junction bases outside the gene matches: 7.

The rearrangement uses TRBV12-3 or TRBV12-4 and TRBJ2-1, with TRBD2 as a possible D gene (5 bases). The length of the CDR3 is 13 residues. With 3 bases removed from V and 10 bases from J, the gap between germline ends came to 13 bases. Here the CDR3 DNA reads TGTGCCAGCAGTTTTTCACCCAGCGGAGAGCAGTTCTTC. It yields the protein CASSFSPSGEQFF.

The CDR3 protein is CASKGQGPLYEQYF. In nucleotides, the CDR3 is TGTGCCAGCAAAGGGCAGGGTCCACTCTACGAGCAGTACTTC. V gene TRBV19 combines with J gene TRBJ2-7, with a possible D match to TRBD1 (5 bases). Trimming took 9 bases from V and 3 from J, leaving 18 bases between them. Germline values: CDR1 LNHDA, CDR2 SQIVND (reference sequence). The CDR3 is made up of 14 amino acids.

CDR3 sequence (DNA): TGTGCCAGCAGCTCGACCCGTGGACAGGGGGCGTTCGAGTTTGGTGGCTACACCTTC. Translation: CASSSTRGQGAFEFGGYTF. The chain couples TRBV7-9 to TRBJ1-2; the match to TRBD1 covers 11 bases. Germline lookup yields CDR1 SEHNR and CDR2 FQNEAQ (reference sequence). Trimming took 4 bases from V and 7 from J; bases not matched to a gene: 20. The CDR3 covers 19 residues.

This clone was seen a handful of times. This rearrangement joins TRBV27 to TRBJ1-2, with D possibly matching TRBD1 (6 bases). CDR3 length: 14 residues. The V end was cut by 6 bases, the J end by 6 bases, with 17 bases between. Germline V gives CDR1 MNHEY, CDR2 SMNVEV (reference sequence). CDR3 DNA sequence: TGTGCCAGCAGGGATCTAAAGGGGGTCGATGGCTACACCTTC. This sequence encodes CASRDLKGVDGYTF.

The genes are TRBV10-3 and TRBJ2-2; 10 positions agree with TRBD2. This CDR3 spans 15 amino acids. The germline V gene encodes CDR1 ENHRY and CDR2 SYGVKD. Germline trimming cut 2 bases from V and 6 bases from J; bases unmatched to any gene: 3. In DNA form, the CDR3 reads TGTGCCATCAGTGAGAGCGGGAGGGCCCCCGGGGAGCTGTTTTTT. As protein: CAISESGRAPGELFF.

The chain couples TRBV5-5 to TRBJ1-1; 11 bases align to TRBD1. V shed 1 base, J shed 5 bases, and the junction held 1 base outside the gene matches. The germline V gene has CDR1 SGHKS and CDR2 YYEKEE (reference sequence). The CDR3 spans 14 residues. CDR3 sequence (DNA): TGTGCCAGCAGCTTGAGGGACAGGGGGACTGAAGCTTTCTTT. Translated, it gives CASSLRDRGTEAFF.

The chain carries TRBV7-2 and TRBJ1-2; 9 nucleotides match TRBD1. Germline-derived CDR1 and CDR2 are SGHTA and FQGNSA. This CDR3 has 19 residues. Trimming cost V 5 bases and J 0 bases; bases outside gene matches: 16. As DNA, the CDR3 is TGTGCCAGCAGCGACCGGGACAGGGTGCTGGTTTACCCTAACTATGGCTACACCTTC. It yields the protein CASSDRDRVLVYPNYGYTF.

This chain uses TRBV5-5 with TRBJ2-1, with 11 positions matching TRBD1. CDR1 and CDR2 (germline): SGHKS, YYEKEE (reference sequence). J lost 10 bases, V lost 3 bases, and 9 bases had no gene match. CDR3 length equals 15 residues. The CDR3 protein is CASSSRTGGVKEQFF. DNA of the CDR3: TGTGCCAGCAGCTCAAGGACAGGGGGCGTGAAGGAGCAGTTCTTC.

This rearrangement joins TRBV27 to TRBJ1-2; TRBD1 is a possible D gene (6 bases). Per the germline V gene, CDR1 is MNHEY and CDR2 is SMNVEV (reference sequence). The V and J ends lost 0 bases and 4 bases respectively, with 18 bases between them. The CDR3 covers 17 residues. The CDR3: CASSLSAPFQGPYGYTF. The CDR3 coding sequence is TGTGCCAGCAGTTTATCAGCCCCTTTTCAGGGGCCCTATGGCTACACCTTC.

This clone has ten or more counts. The V gene is TRBV6-2 or TRBV6-3, the J gene TRBJ2-2; D unclear. V lost 3 bases and J 2 bases, leaving 7 bases between the germline ends. This CDR3 spans 14 amino acids. Per the germline V gene, CDR1 is MNHEY and CDR2 is SVGEGT. CDR3 sequence (DNA): TGTGCCAGCAGTTATAGTGGTAACACCGGGGAGCTGTTTTTT. Translated: CASSYSGNTGELFF.

In its sample, this clone was seen a few times. The gene calls are TRBV19 and TRBJ2-7, with a weak D call TRBD1 (6 bases). This CDR3 spans 14 amino acids. Per the germline V gene, CDR1 is LNHDA and CDR2 is SQIVND (reference sequence). The V end was cut by 3 bases, the J end by 0 bases, with 9 bases between. The CDR3 loop is CASSIRGNSYEQYF. The CDR3 bases are TGTGCCAGTAGTATTAGGGGGAACTCCTACGAGCAGTACTTC. Variable domain in full (rest from reference TRBV19 and TRBJ2-7): DGGITQSPKYLFRKEGQNVTLSCEQNLNHDAMYWYRQDPGQGLRLIYYSQIVNDFQKGDIAEGYSVSREKKESFPLTVTSAQKNPTAFYLCASSIRGNSYEQYFGPGTRLTVT.

The gene calls are TRBV2 and TRBJ2-2, with D possibly matching TRBD1 (5 bases). CDR1 and CDR2 (germline): SNHLY, FYNNEI. The CDR3 is made up of 14 amino acids. Trimming cost V 10 bases and J 7 bases, with 19 bases left between them. This chain's CDR3 is CATKWGRIGGELFF. The DNA of the CDR3 is TGTGCCACCAAGTGGGGCAGGATTGGCGGGGAGCTGTTTTTT.

The V gene is TRBV7-9, the J gene TRBJ2-3; possible D gene TRBD2, 6 bases. Germline V CDR1 and CDR2: SEHNR, FQNEAQ (reference sequence). The CDR3 contains 17 residues. V lost 5 bases and J 1 base, leaving 19 bases between the germline ends. CDR3 residues: CASSRSRAGTGTDTQYF. The CDR3 bases are TGTGCCAGCAGCCGATCCAGAGCGGGCACTGGCACAGATACGCAGTATTTT.

This sequence joins TRBV28 and TRBJ1-2; D is perhaps TRBD1 (5 bases). CDR1 and CDR2 from the germline V gene are MDHEN and SYDVKM. V lost 8 bases and J 2 bases, leaving 12 bases between the germline ends. The CDR3 is 13 amino acids. The CDR3 nucleotides read TGTGCCAGCTTCCGCCGGGGGAACTATGGCTACACCTTC. It yields the protein CASFRRGNYGYTF.

The rearrangement uses TRBV5-1 and TRBJ2-1, with 9 bases matching TRBD2. The CDR3 loop spans 17 amino acids. After removal of 4 bases from V and 0 bases from J, the junction contained 8 bases not matched to a gene. CDR1 is SGHRS and CDR2 is YFSETQ in the germline V gene. Here the CDR3 reads CASSRLSGSSSYNEQFF. Here the CDR3 DNA reads TGCGCCAGCAGCCGCCTTAGCGGGAGTAGCTCCTACAATGAGCAGTTCTTC.

The chain couples TRBV5-4 to TRBJ2-2, with 7 bases identical to TRBD2. Germline loops: CDR1 SGHNT, CDR2 YYREEE (reference sequence). V lost 0 bases and J lost 4; bases outside the gene matches: 6. The CDR3 runs 16 residues. The CDR3 region has the DNA TGTGCCAGCAGCTTGGGTTCCGGGAGGAGCACCGGGGAGCTGTTTTTT. It translates to CASSLGSGRSTGELFF.

The chain is built from TRBV14 and TRBJ1-1; 9 bases map to TRBD1. The CDR3 consists of 13 residues. Germline values: CDR1 SGHDN, CDR2 FVKESK. Trimming took 4 bases from V and 8 from J; bases not matched to a gene: 5. The CDR3 DNA follows: TGTGCCAGCAGCCGCAGACAGGGGGGCGAAGCTTTCTTT. It encodes CASSRRQGGEAFF.

The chain joins TRBV4-2 to TRBJ2-4, with 16 bases identical to TRBD2. V dropped 1 base and J dropped 4; count of bases not matched to a gene: 1. This CDR3 comprises 17 residues. The germline gives CDR1 LGHNA, CDR2 YNFKEQ. In nucleotides, the CDR3 is TGTGCCAGCAGCCAAGGGGGACTAGCGGGAGGGAAAAACATTCAGTACTTC. It specifies CASSQGGLAGGKNIQYF.

The J gene is TRBJ2-3, the V gene TRBV19; D perhaps matches TRBD1 (6 bases). Germline V gene lookup returns CDR1 LNHDA and CDR2 SQIVND (reference sequence). V was shortened by 5 bases and J by 2 bases, with 14 bases between the two germline ends. This CDR3 contains 15 residues. The CDR3 sequence: CASSVRQVSTDTQYF. The CDR3, as DNA: TGTGCCAGTAGTGTGAGACAGGTCTCCACAGATACGCAGTATTTT.

This chain joins TRBV27 and TRBJ2-1, with D maybe TRBD2 (6 bases). V was trimmed by 2 bases and J by 8 bases, leaving 19 bases between them. From germline, CDR1 is MNHEY and CDR2 SMNVEV (reference sequence). The CDR3 spans 16 residues. CDR3 nucleotide sequence: TGTGCCAGCAGTTTAACCGGGACTCTAGGGTCCCATGAGCAGTTCTTC. This codes for CASSLTGTLGSHEQFF.

The gene calls are TRBV2 and TRBJ1-2, with 8 bases identical to TRBD1. Per germline, CDR1 SNHLY and CDR2 FYNNEI. The CDR3 is 14 residues long. Germline trimming cut 6 bases from V and 8 bases from J; bases unmatched to any gene: 11. CDR3 sequence: CASSEGIGTGGYTF. For the CDR3, the DNA is TGTGCCAGCAGCGAGGGAATCGGGACAGGAGGCTACACCTTC.

This clone has a single count. The rearrangement joins TRBV5-1 to TRBJ2-2, with 11 positions matching TRBD2. V lost 4 bases and J lost 1; bases outside the gene matches: 3. Germline V gene sequence: CDR1 SGHRS, CDR2 YFSETQ. The CDR3 length is 16 residues. CDR3 amino acids: CASSSGTSGNTGELFF. The CDR3 DNA reads as TGCGCCAGCAGCAGCGGGACTAGCGGGAACACCGGGGAGCTGTTTTTT.